Here is one T cell receptor beta chain with its context. Its antigen is not identified. The data were taken from a study of cytomegalovirus exposure and HLA in healthy donors. General study results and limits: Accurate HLA-A and HLA-B prediction from TCR beta sequences was reported for most subjects. As a later analysis showed, a missense DCLRE1C variant was linked to trimming of TCR beta V- and J-genes.

Both 60 Vbeta primers and 13 Jbeta primers went into the PCR. The protocol was immunoSEQ multiplex PCR, while the TCRdb copy is restricted to in-frame clones and leaves out a portion. The repertoire holds about 110,000 clones, with around two thirds as singletons. The sequence came from a man in his fifties or sixties in good health and CMV-seropositive. The sequenced sample consisted of PBMCs.

In DNA form, the CDR3 reads TGTGCCAGCAGCTTGAAGGCGGGAGGATTTGAGGGGTATATGGATACGCAGTATTTT. Protein sequence: CASSLKAGGFEGYMDTQYF. The chain couples TRBV5-6 to TRBJ2-3, with TRBD2 matching over 8 bases. This CDR3 comprises 19 residues. V lost 1 base and J lost 6; bases outside the gene matches: 19. The V gene's germline CDR1 is SGHDT and CDR2 YYEEEE.